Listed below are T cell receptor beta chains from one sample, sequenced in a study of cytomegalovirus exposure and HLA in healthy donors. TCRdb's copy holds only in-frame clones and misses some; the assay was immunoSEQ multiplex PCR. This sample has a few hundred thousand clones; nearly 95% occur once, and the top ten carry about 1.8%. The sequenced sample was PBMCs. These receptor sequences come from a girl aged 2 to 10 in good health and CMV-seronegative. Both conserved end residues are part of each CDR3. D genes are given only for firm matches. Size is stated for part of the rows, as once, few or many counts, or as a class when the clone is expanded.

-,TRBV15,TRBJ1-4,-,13,TGTGCCACCAGCCATCGTAGTAATGAAAAACTGTTTTTT,CATSHRSNEKLFF
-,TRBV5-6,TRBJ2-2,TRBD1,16,TGTGCCAGCAGCTTAAGTTGGGACAGCCAGACTGGGGAGCTGTTTTTT,CASSLSWDSQTGELFF
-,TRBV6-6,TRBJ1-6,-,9,TGTGCCAGCAGCCCGCCCCTCCACTTT,CASSPPLHF
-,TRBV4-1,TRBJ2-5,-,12,TGCGCCAGCAGCGCCAGTCAAGAGACCCAGTACTTC,CASSASQETQYF
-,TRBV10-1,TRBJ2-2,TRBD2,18,TGCGCCAGCAGTGCTAACCCGGGACTAGGCCTTAACACCGGGGAGCTGTTTTTT,CASSANPGLGLNTGELFF
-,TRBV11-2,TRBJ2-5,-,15,TGTGCCAGCAGTCTCCCGTGGACACAGCAAGAGACCCAGTACTTC,CASSLPWTQQETQYF
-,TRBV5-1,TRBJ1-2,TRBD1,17,TGCGCCAGCAGCCCAACCCCCGCGACAGGGATGAACTATGGCTACACCTTC,CASSPTPATGMNYGYTF
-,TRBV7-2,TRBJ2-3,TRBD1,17,TGTGCCAGCAGCCTAAGCCCGGGACAGGGGTTGGCAGATACGCAGTATTTT,CASSLSPGQGLADTQYF
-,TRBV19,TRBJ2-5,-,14,TGTGCCAGTAGTCAAGGGGGGGGGCAAGAGACCCAGTACTTC,CASSQGGGQETQYF
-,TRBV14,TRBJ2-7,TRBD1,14,TGTGCCAGCAGCCAGGGTAGGGGGCTTGACGAGCAGTACTTC,CASSQGRGLDEQYF
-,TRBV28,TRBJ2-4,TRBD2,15,TGTGCCAGCAGTGATCTAGCGGGGACCCAAAACATTCAGTACTTC,CASSDLAGTQNIQYF
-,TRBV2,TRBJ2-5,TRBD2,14,TGTGCCAGCAATCTTCTAGCGGCACAAGAGACCCAGTACTTC,CASNLLAAQETQYF
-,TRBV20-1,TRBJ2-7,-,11,TGCAGTGCTAGAGGGAGCTACGAGCAGTACTTC,CSARGSYEQYF
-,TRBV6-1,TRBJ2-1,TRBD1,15,TGTGCCAGCACTGAATTCCGGGACAGGGGGAATGAGCAGTTCTTC,CASTEFRDRGNEQFF
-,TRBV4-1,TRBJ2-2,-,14,TGCGCCAGCAGCCATGGAGTATTTCAAGGGGAGCTGTTTTTT,CASSHGVFQGELFF
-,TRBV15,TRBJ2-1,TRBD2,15,TGTGCCACCAGCAGAGCTAGCGGGAGGGCCAATGAGCAGTTCTTC,CATSRASGRANEQFF
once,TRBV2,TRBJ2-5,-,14,TGTGCCAGCAGCCCACGCGGATACCAAGAGACCCAGTACTTC,CASSPRGYQETQYF